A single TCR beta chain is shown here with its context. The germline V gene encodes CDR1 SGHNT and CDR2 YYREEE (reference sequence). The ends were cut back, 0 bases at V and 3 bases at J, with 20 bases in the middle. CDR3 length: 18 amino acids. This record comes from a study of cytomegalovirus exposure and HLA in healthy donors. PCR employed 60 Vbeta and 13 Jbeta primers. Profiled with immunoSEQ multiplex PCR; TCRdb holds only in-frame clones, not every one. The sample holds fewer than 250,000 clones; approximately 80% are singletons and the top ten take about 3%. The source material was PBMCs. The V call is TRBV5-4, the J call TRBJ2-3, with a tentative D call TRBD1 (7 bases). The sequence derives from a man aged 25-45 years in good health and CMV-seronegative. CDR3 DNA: TGTGCCAGCAGCTTGGGCGGGACAGCAAGCAGTGAGACAGATACGCAGTATTTT. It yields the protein CASSLGGTASSETDTQYF.